This T cell receptor (beta chain) is from a study of blood T cell repertoires in COVID-19. The J segment lost 1 base and the V segment lost 4 bases, leaving 5 bases of the junction unmatched. Looked up from germline, CDR1 is MDHEN and CDR2 is SYDVKM. This CDR3 has 16 amino acids. TCRdb's table, derived via immunoSEQ multiplex PCR, lists solely in-frame clones and lacks some. Of 430,000 or so clones in the sample, 70% to 90% were seen once. The specimen was PBMCs or T cells enriched from blood (not recorded which). The chain uses TRBV28 and TRBJ2-1, with 9 bases lining up with TRBD2. The TCR sequence derives from a woman aged 18-29 years who had been exposed to COVID-19. The CDR3 spells CASSSFSGGSYNEQFF. The CDR3 nucleotides read TGTGCCAGCAGTTCCTTTAGCGGGGGTTCCTACAATGAGCAGTTCTTC.